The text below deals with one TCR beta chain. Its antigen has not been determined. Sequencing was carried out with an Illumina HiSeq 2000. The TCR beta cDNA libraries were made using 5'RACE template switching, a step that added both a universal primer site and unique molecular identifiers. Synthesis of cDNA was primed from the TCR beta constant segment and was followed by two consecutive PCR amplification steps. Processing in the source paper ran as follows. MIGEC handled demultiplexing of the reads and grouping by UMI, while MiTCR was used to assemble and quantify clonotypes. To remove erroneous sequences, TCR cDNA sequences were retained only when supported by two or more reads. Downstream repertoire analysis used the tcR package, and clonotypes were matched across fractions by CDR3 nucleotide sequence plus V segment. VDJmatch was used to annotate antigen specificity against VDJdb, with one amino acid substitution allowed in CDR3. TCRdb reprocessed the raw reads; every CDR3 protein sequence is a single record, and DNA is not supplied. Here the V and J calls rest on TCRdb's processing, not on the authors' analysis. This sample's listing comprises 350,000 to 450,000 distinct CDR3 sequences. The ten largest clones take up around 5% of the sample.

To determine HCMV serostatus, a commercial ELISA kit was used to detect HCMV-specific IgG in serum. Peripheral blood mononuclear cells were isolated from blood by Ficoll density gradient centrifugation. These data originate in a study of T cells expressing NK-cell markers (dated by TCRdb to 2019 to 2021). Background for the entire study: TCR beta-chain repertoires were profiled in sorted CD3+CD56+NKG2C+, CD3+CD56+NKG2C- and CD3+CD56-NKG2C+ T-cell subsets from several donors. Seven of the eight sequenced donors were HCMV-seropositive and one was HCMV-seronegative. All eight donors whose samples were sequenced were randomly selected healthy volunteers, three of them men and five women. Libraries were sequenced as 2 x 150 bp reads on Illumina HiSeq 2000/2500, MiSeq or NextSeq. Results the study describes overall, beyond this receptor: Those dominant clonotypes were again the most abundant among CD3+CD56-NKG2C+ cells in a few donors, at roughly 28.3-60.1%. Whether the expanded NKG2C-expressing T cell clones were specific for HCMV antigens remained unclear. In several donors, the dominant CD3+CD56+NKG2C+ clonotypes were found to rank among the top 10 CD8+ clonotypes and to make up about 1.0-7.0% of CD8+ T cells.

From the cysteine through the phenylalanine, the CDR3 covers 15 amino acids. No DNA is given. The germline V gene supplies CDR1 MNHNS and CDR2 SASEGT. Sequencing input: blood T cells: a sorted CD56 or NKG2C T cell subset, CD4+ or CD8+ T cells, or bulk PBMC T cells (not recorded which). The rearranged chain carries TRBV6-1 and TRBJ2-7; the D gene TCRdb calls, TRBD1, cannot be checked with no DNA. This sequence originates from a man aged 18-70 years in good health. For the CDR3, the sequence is CASSPNWGSLDEQYF.